This T cell receptor beta chain was found in a study of siplizumab effects on memory and regulatory T cells. Study-wide results and caveats: A minor share of alloreactive clones matched unstimulated subsets.

Repertoires were generated with immunoSEQ multiplex PCR, while TCRdb's copy carries only in-frame clones and drops some. Of tens of thousands of clones listed, about 90% were seen once; the top ten hold 25% to 35%. CDR3 length equals 16 residues. From germline, CDR1 is SEHNR and CDR2 FQNEAQ (reference sequence). V was clipped by 4 bases and J by 6 bases, with 16 bases between them. To note about this clone: Its target is not known.

This chain uses TRBV7-9 with TRBJ1-6; D perhaps matches TRBD1 (5 bases). This TCR was sampled from a human donor in good health. The sample taken for sequencing was CD8+ T cells sorted from blood. The CDR3 bases are TGTGCCAGCAGCTCAGGACTAAGGGGCCCTAATTCACCCCTCCACTTT. Its translation: CASSSGLRGPNSPLHF.